The 7 T cell receptor beta chains reported below all come from one sample, sequenced in a study of shared clonotypes between healthy human individuals. The method was immunoSEQ multiplex PCR; TCRdb's version includes in-frame clones alone and lacks a portion of them. Altogether roughly 2 million clones are present, under 97% being singletons, with the ten largest covering 0.1% to 0.15%. The specimen sequenced was naive CD4+ T cells sorted from blood. Sample subset: CD45RA+ positively selected. The receptors were sampled from a man aged 18 to 30 in good health.

To note about this clone: This sample also contains other DNA sequences that code for the same CDR3. The chain employs TRBV14 and TRBJ1-6; D not resolved. Germline V gives CDR1 SGHDN, CDR2 FVKESK. This CDR3 spans 14 amino acids. The V end was cut by 1 base, the J end by 6 bases, with 7 bases between. The CDR3, as DNA: TGTGCCAGCAGCCAAGTGGGAGGTAATTCACCCCTCCACTTT. The encoded protein is CASSQVGGNSPLHF.

Remarks on this clone: This sample also contains other DNA sequences that code for the same CDR3. This chain uses TRBV7-2 with TRBJ1-4; TRBD1 aligns across 8 bases. CDR1 is SGHTA and CDR2 is FQGNSA in the germline V gene. This CDR3 has 16 residues. The V gene end was trimmed by 1 base and the J gene end by 2 bases; junction bases not matched to a gene: 3. CDR3 DNA: TGTGCCAGCAGCTTAGTGGGACAGGCGACTAATGAAAAACTGTTTTTT. Residues: CASSLVGQATNEKLFF.

The chain's CDR3 is CASSESRTLNTEAFF. Written as DNA, the CDR3 is TGTGCCAGCAGTGAGAGCAGGACCTTAAACACTGAAGCTTTCTTT. V gene TRBV2 combines with J gene TRBJ1-1; D ambiguous. V lost 3 bases, J lost 2 bases, and 13 bases lay in between. This CDR3 spans 15 amino acids. Germline-derived CDR1 and CDR2 are SNHLY and FYNNEI.

A word on this clone: The sample has other DNA sequences that encode this CDR3 too. V gene TRBV5-1 combines with J gene TRBJ1-2; the D is unclear. Between the trimmed V and J ends, which lost 2 bases and 1 base, there was a span of 6 bases. Germline CDR1 and CDR2: SGHRS and YFSETQ. This CDR3 is 13 amino acids long. This CDR3 is CASSLGVNYGYTF. CDR3 bases: TGCGCCAGCAGCTTAGGAGTTAACTATGGCTACACCTTC. Together with reference TRBV5-1 and TRBJ1-2, the CDR3 gives the full variable domain: KAGVTQTPRYLIKTRGQQVTLSCSPISGHRSVSWYQQTPGQGLQFLFEYFSETQRNKGNFPGRFSGRQFSNSRSEMNVSTLELGDSALYLCASSLGVNYGYTFGSGTRLTVV.

V and J are TRBV2 and TRBJ1-1, with 8 bases matching TRBD1. CDR3 length: 15 residues. V shed 9 bases, J shed 0 bases, and the junction held 9 bases outside the gene matches. Germline V gene lookup returns CDR1 SNHLY and CDR2 FYNNEI. In DNA form, the CDR3 reads TGTGCCAGGAAATTAACAGGGGGGCTGAACACTGAAGCTTTCTTT. Translated: CARKLTGGLNTEAFF. The whole variable domain, remainder taken from reference TRBV2 and TRBJ1-1, is EPEVTQTPSHQVTQMGQEVILRCVPISNHLYFYWYRQILGQKVEFLVSFYNNEISEKSEIFDDQFSVERPDGSNFTLKIRSTKLEDSAMYFCARKLTGGLNTEAFFGQGTRLTVV.

The chain recombines TRBV5-6 with TRBJ2-7; D gene unclear. V shed 4 bases and J shed 6 bases, with 20 bases lying between them. This CDR3 spans 15 amino acids. Germline V CDR1 and CDR2: SGHDT, YYEEEE. DNA of the CDR3: TGTGCCAGCAGCCGCCGGCCCTACGGGCTCGCCGAGCAGTACTTC. Protein sequence: CASSRRPYGLAEQYF. The complete variable domain, with remaining parts taken from reference TRBV5-6 and TRBJ2-7, reads DAGVTQSPTHLIKTRGQQVTLRCSPKSGHDTVSWYQQALGQGPQFIFQYYEEEERQRGNFPDRFSGHQFPNYSSELNVNALLLGDSALYLCASSRRPYGLAEQYFGPGTRLTVT.

The rearrangement links TRBV11-2 to TRBJ1-1; TRBD1 matches at 10 bases. Looked up from germline, CDR1 is SGHAT and CDR2 is FQNNGV. The length of the CDR3 is 15 residues. The V gene end was trimmed by 5 bases and the J gene end by 1 base; junction bases not matched to a gene: 4. The CDR3 loop reads CASSERDRGNTEAFF. As DNA, the CDR3 is TGTGCCAGCAGCGAACGGGACAGGGGGAACACTGAAGCTTTCTTT.